The clone carrying this T cell receptor beta chain was found once. This sample also contains other DNA sequences that code for the same CDR3. In the original workflow: Estimated nucleated cell counts came from reference gene primer amplification. TCRdb's table, derived via immunoSEQ multiplex PCR, lists solely in-frame clones and lacks some. V, J and clone size derive from that table, while D and trimming were established from the DNA sequence. The sample holds around 480,000 clones; 87% are singletons and the top ten take 0.7%. Residents of under 25 US areas, aged roughly 18 to 90 years, made up the participants. This sample stems from a study of blood T cell repertoires in COVID-19. Study-wide context: Specimens from acute and convalescent COVID-19 originated in the United States, Italy and Spain. In each case, the material was cDNA or gDNA derived from T cells, B-cell-depleted T cells, or PBMCs.

V gave up 5 bases and J gave up 2 bases, with 4 bases separating them. Germline assignment: CDR1 SGHRS and CDR2 YFSETQ. The CDR3 contains 11 residues. The chain recombines TRBV5-1 with TRBJ2-5; D gene unclear. This receptor was obtained from a woman between 18 and 29 years old who had recovered from COVID-19. The sequencing input was PBMCs or T cells enriched from blood (not recorded which). CDR3 sequence: CASSQQETQYF. DNA for the CDR3: TGCGCCAGCAGTCAGCAAGAGACCCAGTACTTC.